These 14 T cell receptor beta chains originate from one sample sequenced in a study of T cell repertoires in cytomegalovirus infection. The antigens of these receptors remain unknown. TCRdb recomputed calls from the reads with MiXCR, one row per CDR3 protein. The sample lists 45,000 to 55,000 distinct CDR3 sequences; 20% to 25% were seen once. The sample consisted of CD8+ T cells from cultured PBMCs, taken from culture after CMV antigen stimulation. The source is a human donor in good health (CMV status not recorded). Some clones in this sample may be carry-over from other donors' samples.

This chain links TRBV27 with TRBJ2-1; 7 bases agree with TRBD2. V trimming: 6 bases; J trimming: 3 bases; junction bases outside the gene matches: 5. The V gene's germline CDR1 is MNHEY and CDR2 SMNVEV (reference sequence). This CDR3 contains 14 residues. The CDR3 region is CASSRGELYNEQFF. The DNA of the CDR3 is TGTGCCAGCAGCCGGGGGGAACTCTACAATGAGCAGTTCTTC.

The chain combines TRBV7-2 with TRBJ2-5; 16 bases agree with TRBD2. The V gene's germline CDR1 is SGHTA and CDR2 FQGNSA. V gave up 5 bases and J gave up 0 bases; unmatched junction bases: 9. The CDR3 spans 19 residues. CDR3 DNA: TGTGCCAGCAGCACGCCATCGGGACTAGCGGGAGGGAACCAAGAGACCCAGTACTTC. Translated: CASSTPSGLAGGNQETQYF.

In this sample, this clonotype turned up a few times. The chain carries TRBV11-2 and TRBJ2-1, with TRBD2 matching 9 bases. The CDR3 contains 16 residues. Losses at the gene ends were 7 bases for V and 8 bases for J; bases not matched to a gene: 15. CDR1 and CDR2 from the germline V gene are SGHAT and FQNNGV. CDR3 loop: CASTLMVGRGGDEQFF. CDR3 sequence (DNA): TGTGCCAGCACCCTAATGGTCGGGCGCGGGGGGGATGAGCAGTTCTTC.

The rearrangement links TRBV27 to TRBJ1-1, with 7 positions matching TRBD1. This CDR3 comprises 14 residues. Germline V gene sequence: CDR1 MNHEY, CDR2 SMNVEV (reference sequence). The V segment lost 6 bases and the J segment 1 base; nucleotides outside the gene matches: 5. CDR3 sequence (DNA): TGTGCCAGCAGCATCCAGGGGGGGAACACTGAAGCTTTCTTT. Protein product: CASSIQGGNTEAFF.

This clonotype was detected only a few times. This chain links TRBV10-3 with TRBJ2-7; 10 bases are a match to TRBD2. The CDR3 is 14 amino acids. The V gene end was trimmed by 4 bases and the J gene end by 3 bases; junction bases not matched to a gene: 3. CDR1 and CDR2 from the germline V gene are ENHRY and SYGVKD. The CDR3 DNA is TGTGCCATCAGTGCCGGACTAGCGGACTACGAGCAGTACTTC. Protein sequence: CAISAGLADYEQYF.

V and J are TRBV7-9 and TRBJ2-5; D ambiguous. Germline values: CDR1 SEHNR, CDR2 FQNEAQ (reference sequence). Trimming cost V 5 bases and J 4 bases, with 5 bases left between them. CDR3 length: 11 residues. The DNA for the CDR3 is TGTGCCAGCAGCCCAGCAGAGACCCAGTACTTC. Its protein product is CASSPAETQYF.

This chain joins TRBV7-2 and TRBJ2-7, with D unresolved. Germline CDR1 is SGHTA and CDR2 is FQGNSA. This CDR3 comprises 12 residues. V was shortened by 3 bases and J by 3 bases, with 6 bases between the two germline ends. In nucleotides, the CDR3 is TGTGCCAGCAGCTTCTCCGACTACGAGCAGTACTTC. It yields the protein CASSFSDYEQYF.

The chain is built from TRBV6-1 and TRBJ1-3; TRBD1 agrees at 9 bases. Germline V gives CDR1 MNHNS, CDR2 SASEGT. After removal of 6 bases from V and 4 bases from J, the junction contained 7 bases not matched to a gene. The CDR3 has 15 amino acids. CDR3 residues: CASRPHGTGGNTIYF. The CDR3 nucleotides are TGTGCCAGCAGACCACACGGGACAGGGGGAAACACCATATATTTT.

The table lists this clonotype with a few counts. CDR3 protein: CASSLAGIRNNEQFF. For the CDR3, the DNA is TGTGCCAGCTCTCTAGCGGGTATACGAAACAATGAGCAGTTCTTC. The chain combines TRBV27 with TRBJ2-1; the match to TRBD2 covers 8 bases. With 8 bases clipped from V and 5 bases from J, the junction kept 11 bases outside the gene matches. The CDR3 sequence is 15 residues long. Germline V gene lookup returns CDR1 MNHEY and CDR2 SMNVEV (reference sequence).

V is TRBV7-2 and J is TRBJ2-5; D is possibly TRBD1 (5 bases). V lost 4 bases, J lost 5 bases, and 14 bases lay in between. The V gene's germline CDR1 is SGHTA and CDR2 FQGNSA. This CDR3 region has 14 residues. The CDR3 sequence: CASSYVRVGETQYF. The CDR3 DNA reads TGTGCCAGCAGCTACGTCAGGGTAGGGGAGACCCAGTACTTC.

The chain has TRBV7-9 and TRBJ2-4, with a tentative D call TRBD2 (5 bases). The CDR3 totals 18 residues. CDR1 is SEHNR, CDR2 FQNEAQ, per germline (reference sequence). Trimming took 1 base from V and 8 from J, leaving 24 bases between them. CDR3 region: CASSLGEGGPQPRDIQYF. In DNA form, the CDR3 reads TGTGCCAGCAGCTTAGGTGAAGGAGGCCCGCAGCCGAGGGACATTCAGTACTTC.

This clonotype was picked up a small number of times. The chain links TRBV7-6 to TRBJ2-7, with D perhaps matching TRBD2 (5 bases). The CDR3 has 15 amino acids. Trimming removed 1 base at V and 1 base at J, with 11 bases between. Germline CDR1 SGHVS, CDR2 FNYEAQ. The CDR3, as DNA: TGTGCCAGCAGCTTAGGGAGCGGACCATCCTACGAGCAGTACTTC. It is translated as CASSLGSGPSYEQYF.

The chain carries TRBV7-2 and TRBJ2-7; D is unresolved. Germline CDR1 reads SGHTA; CDR2 reads FQGNSA. There are 13 residues in the CDR3. The V end was cut by 2 bases, the J end by 4 bases, with 9 bases between. In DNA form, the CDR3 reads TGTGCCAGCAGCTTAAATCCAGCGTACGAGCAGTACTTC. Translating it yields CASSLNPAYEQYF.

This clonotype has ten or more counts. This sequence joins TRBV6-2 or TRBV6-3 and TRBJ2-5; unclear D gene. Trimming left V 2 bases short and J 5 bases short, with 6 bases between. The CDR3 loop spans 12 amino acids. Per germline, CDR1 MNHEY and CDR2 SVGEGT. CDR3 amino acids: CASSYPPETQYF. The CDR3 DNA reads as TGTGCCAGCAGTTACCCCCCGGAGACCCAGTACTTC.